This T cell receptor (beta chain) derives from a study of cytomegalovirus exposure and HLA in healthy donors. The PCR was carried out with 60 Vbeta primers and 13 Jbeta primers. The protocol was immunoSEQ multiplex PCR, while the TCRdb copy is restricted to in-frame clones and leaves out a portion. The sample shows about 210,000 clones, and roughly 0.98% sits with its ten largest clones. This CDR3 comprises 17 residues. The germline V gene has CDR1 LGHNA and CDR2 YSLEER. V lost 3 bases, J lost 1 base, and 15 bases lay in between. General study findings and limits: A likely sequencing artifact accounted for one observed cluster of highly shared sequence variants.

Worth noting for this clone: Its antigen is as yet unknown.

Nominally healthy donors provided the samples, though records likely missed some immune exposures. The chain links TRBV4-3 to TRBJ1-4; D gene unclear. The specimen was PBMCs. This sequence originates from a woman aged 25 to 39 in good health and CMV-seropositive. CDR3 sequence reads: CASSQGPTEKTNEKLFF. CDR3 coding DNA: TGCGCCAGCAGCCAGGGCCCGACCGAAAAAACTAATGAAAAACTGTTTTTT.